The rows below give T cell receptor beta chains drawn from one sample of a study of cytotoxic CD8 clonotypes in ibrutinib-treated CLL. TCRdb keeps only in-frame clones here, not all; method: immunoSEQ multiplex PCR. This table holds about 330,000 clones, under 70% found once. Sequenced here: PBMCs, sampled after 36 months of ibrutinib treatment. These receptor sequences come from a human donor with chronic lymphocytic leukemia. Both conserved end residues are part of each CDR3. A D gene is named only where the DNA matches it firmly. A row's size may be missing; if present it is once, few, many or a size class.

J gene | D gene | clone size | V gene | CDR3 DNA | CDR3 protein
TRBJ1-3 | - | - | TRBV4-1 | TGCGCCAGCAGCCAAGATGAGGGGGGAGGGTTTGGAAACACCATATATTTT | CASSQDEGGGFGNTIYF
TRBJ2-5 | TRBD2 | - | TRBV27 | TGTGCCAGCAGTCCCGGCGGGCAAGCGGGGCGGTCCCAGTACTTC | CASSPGGQAGRSQYF
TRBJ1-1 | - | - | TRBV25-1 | TGTGCCAGCAGTGCTCCGGGCGTGAACACTGAAGCTTTCTTT | CASSAPGVNTEAFF
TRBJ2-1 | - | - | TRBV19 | TGTGCCAGTAGTACGCTCAATAACATTGAGCAGTTCTTC | CASSTLNNIEQFF
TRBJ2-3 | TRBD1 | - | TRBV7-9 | TGTGCCAGCAGCCTCGGGACAGGCCCTATAGATACGCAGTATTTT | CASSLGTGPIDTQYF
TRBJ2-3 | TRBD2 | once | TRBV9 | TGTGCCAGCAGCGTAGTGGCTAGCGGGACTATGGGCACAGATACGCAGTATTTT | CASSVVASGTMGTDTQYF
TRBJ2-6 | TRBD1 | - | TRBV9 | TGTGCCAGCAGCGTCCGACAGGGAGGGGCCAACGTCCTGACTTTC | CASSVRQGGANVLTF
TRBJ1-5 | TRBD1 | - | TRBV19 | TGTGCCAGTAGAGAGACAGGGGGCAGTCAGCCCCAGCATTTT | CASRETGGSQPQHF
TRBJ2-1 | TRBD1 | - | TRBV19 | TGTGCCAGTAGTCCTGCTCACAGGGGTTCCTACAATGAGCAGTTCTTC | CASSPAHRGSYNEQFF
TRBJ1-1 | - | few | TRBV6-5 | TGTGCCAGCAGCCTCCTAGGCGGAATGAACACTGAAGCTTTCTTT | CASSLLGGMNTEAFF
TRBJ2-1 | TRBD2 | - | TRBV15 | TGTGCCACCAGCAGACTAGCGGGAGATGTCTACAATGAGCAGTTCTTC | CATSRLAGDVYNEQFF
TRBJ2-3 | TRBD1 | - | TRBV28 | TGTGCCAGCAGTGGAAACAGGGGGCTGATAGATACGCAGTATTTT | CASSGNRGLIDTQYF
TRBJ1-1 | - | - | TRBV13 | TGTGCCAGCAGCCAGCTTTGGGCTGAAGCTTTCTTT | CASSQLWAEAFF
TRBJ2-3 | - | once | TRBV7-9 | TGTGCCTTGGGACCTAGTACGCAGTATTTT | CALGPSTQYF
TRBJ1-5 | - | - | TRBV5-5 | TGTGCCAGCAGCTTTACAGGGACGGGGCAGCCCCAGCATTTT | CASSFTGTGQPQHF
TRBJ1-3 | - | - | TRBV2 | TGTGCCAGCAGTGGGGCCGTTGGAAACACCATATATTTT | CASSGAVGNTIYF
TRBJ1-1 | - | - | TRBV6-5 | TGTGCCAGCAGTTACTTAGAGAACACTGAAGCTTTCTTT | CASSYLENTEAFF
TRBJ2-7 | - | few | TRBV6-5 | TGTGCCAGCAGTTACTCGCAGGGTGCCTACGAGCAGTACTTC | CASSYSQGAYEQYF
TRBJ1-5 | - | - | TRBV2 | TGTGCCAGCAGTGATGGGGCGAGCAATCAGCCCCAGCATTTT | CASSDGASNQPQHF
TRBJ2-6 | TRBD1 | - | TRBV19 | TGTGCCAGTTCTTCCGGGACAGTGAACTCTGGGGCCAACGTCCTGACTTTC | CASSSGTVNSGANVLTF
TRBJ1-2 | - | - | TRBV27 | TGTGCCAGCAGTTTTAGGGGTCTCTACGGCTACACCTTC | CASSFRGLYGYTF
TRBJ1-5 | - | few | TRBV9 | TGTGCCAGCAGCGTAACCAGCGATAGCAATCAGCCCCAGCATTTT | CASSVTSDSNQPQHF
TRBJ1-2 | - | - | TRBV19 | TGTGCCAGTAGTATTAGCGGGGCGAGCTATGGCTACACCTTC | CASSISGASYGYTF
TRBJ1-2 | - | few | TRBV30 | TGTGCCTGGAGTGGTCAGGGTGATGGCTACACCTTC | CAWSGQGDGYTF